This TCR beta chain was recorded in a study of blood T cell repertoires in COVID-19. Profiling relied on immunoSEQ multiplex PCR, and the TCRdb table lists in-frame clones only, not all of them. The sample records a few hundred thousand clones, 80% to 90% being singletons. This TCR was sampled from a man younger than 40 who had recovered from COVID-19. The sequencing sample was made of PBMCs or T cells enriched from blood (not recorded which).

The CDR3, as DNA: TGTGCCAGCAGCCAACAACACGGACTTGAAAAACTGTTTTTT. Translation: CASSQQHGLEKLFF. The chain combines TRBV4-2 with TRBJ1-4, with unresolved D. Trimming stripped 2 bases from V and 7 bases from J, with 11 bases between. This CDR3 region has 14 residues. The V gene's germline CDR1 is LGHNA and CDR2 YNFKEQ.